This T cell receptor beta chain derives from a study of identical twins. All donors comprised healthy Caucasians. Germline CDR1 SQVTM, CDR2 ANQGSEA. Trimming pared 7 bases from V and 8 bases from J, leaving 15 bases between. The CDR3 spans 12 residues. MiXCR, run by TCRdb on the 5' RACE reads, gives a single entry per CDR3 protein. The data show under 300,000 distinct CDR3 sequences, about 13% seen once. The same sample was also used in a study of yellow fever vaccine responses in identical twins. That paper adds: Twins reportedly showed a vaccine T cell response that seemed partly convergent and partly personalized.

Sequencing input: memory (CD45RO+) T cells sorted from blood. The source of this sequence is a woman younger than 30 in good health. The gene calls are TRBV29-1 and TRBJ2-1; tentatively, D is TRBD2 (5 bases). Written as DNA, the CDR3 is TGCAGCGGTTCTAGCTCTTATGATGAGCAGTTCTTC. Its translation is CSGSSSYDEQFF.